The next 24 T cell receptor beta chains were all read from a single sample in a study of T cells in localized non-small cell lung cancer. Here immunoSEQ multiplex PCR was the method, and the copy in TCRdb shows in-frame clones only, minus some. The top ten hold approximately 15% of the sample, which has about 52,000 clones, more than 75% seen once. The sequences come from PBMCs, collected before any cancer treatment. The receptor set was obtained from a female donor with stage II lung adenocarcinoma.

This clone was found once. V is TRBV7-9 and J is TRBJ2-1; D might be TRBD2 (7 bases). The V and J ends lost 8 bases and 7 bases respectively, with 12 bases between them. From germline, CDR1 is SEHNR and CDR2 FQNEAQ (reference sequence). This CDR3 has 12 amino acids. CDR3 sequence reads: CASDGGRNEQFF. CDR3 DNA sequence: TGTGCCAGCGACGGGGGGCGGAATGAGCAGTTCTTC. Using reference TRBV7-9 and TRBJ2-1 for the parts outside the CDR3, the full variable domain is DTGVSQNPRHKITKRGQNVTFRCDPISEHNRLYWYRQTLGQGPEFLTYFQNEAQLEKSRLLSDRFSAERPKGSFSTLEIQRTEQGDSAMYLCASDGGRNEQFFGPGTRLTVL.

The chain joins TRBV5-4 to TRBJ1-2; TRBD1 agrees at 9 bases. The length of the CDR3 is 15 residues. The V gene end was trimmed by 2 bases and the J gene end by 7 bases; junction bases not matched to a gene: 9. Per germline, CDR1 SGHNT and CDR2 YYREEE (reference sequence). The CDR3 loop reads CASSFDKGQGGGYTF. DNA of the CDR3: TGTGCCAGCAGCTTTGATAAGGGACAGGGCGGTGGCTACACCTTC.

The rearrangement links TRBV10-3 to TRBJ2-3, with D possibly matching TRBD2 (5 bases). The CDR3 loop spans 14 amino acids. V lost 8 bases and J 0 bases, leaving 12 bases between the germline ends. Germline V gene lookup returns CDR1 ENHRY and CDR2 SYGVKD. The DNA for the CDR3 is TGTGCCATCGCCGGACTGGGTAGCACAGATACGCAGTATTTT. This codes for CAIAGLGSTDTQYF.

CDR3 residues: CASSPGLVSSWELFF. For the CDR3, the DNA is TGCGCCAGCAGCCCAGGACTAGTGAGTTCGTGGGAGCTGTTTTTT. V and J are TRBV5-1 and TRBJ2-2, with 7 bases fitting TRBD2. Germline V gene lookup returns CDR1 SGHRS and CDR2 YFSETQ. The CDR3 is 15 residues long. V gave up 4 bases and J gave up 9 bases; unmatched junction bases: 12. The full variable domain, completed using reference TRBV5-1 and TRBJ2-2, is KAGVTQTPRYLIKTRGQQVTLSCSPISGHRSVSWYQQTPGQGLQFLFEYFSETQRNKGNFPGRFSGRQFSNSRSEMNVSTLELGDSALYLCASSPGLVSSWELFFGEGSRLTVL.

For the CDR3, the DNA is TGCGCCAGCAGCTTCGGGACTAGCCACACCGGGGAGCTGTTTTTT. As protein: CASSFGTSHTGELFF. The rearrangement links TRBV5-1 to TRBJ2-2; TRBD2 aligns across 9 bases. The CDR3 is 15 amino acids. Germline CDR1 SGHRS, CDR2 YFSETQ. Trimming at V came to 2 bases and at J to 3 bases, leaving 2 bases not matched to a gene.

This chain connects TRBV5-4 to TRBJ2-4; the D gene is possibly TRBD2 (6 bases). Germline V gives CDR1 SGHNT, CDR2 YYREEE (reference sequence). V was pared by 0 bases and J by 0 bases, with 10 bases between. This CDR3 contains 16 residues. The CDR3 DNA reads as TGTGCCAGCAGCTTGGGCGGCGGGGTAGCCAAAAACATTCAGTACTTC. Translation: CASSLGGGVAKNIQYF.

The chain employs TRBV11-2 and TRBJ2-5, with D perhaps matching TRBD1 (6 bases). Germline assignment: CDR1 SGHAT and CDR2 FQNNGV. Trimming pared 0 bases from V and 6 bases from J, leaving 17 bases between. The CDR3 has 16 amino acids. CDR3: CASSLDLGAKYQTQYF. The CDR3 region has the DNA TGTGCCAGCAGCTTAGATCTGGGGGCAAAGTATCAGACCCAGTACTTC.

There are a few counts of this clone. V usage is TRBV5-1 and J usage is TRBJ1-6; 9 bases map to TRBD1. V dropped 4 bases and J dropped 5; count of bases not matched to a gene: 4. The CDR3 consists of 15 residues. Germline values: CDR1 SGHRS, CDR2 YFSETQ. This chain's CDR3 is CASSADRGNNSPLHF. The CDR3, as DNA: TGCGCCAGCAGCGCGGACAGGGGAAATAATTCACCCCTCCACTTT. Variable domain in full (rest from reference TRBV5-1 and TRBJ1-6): KAGVTQTPRYLIKTRGQQVTLSCSPISGHRSVSWYQQTPGQGLQFLFEYFSETQRNKGNFPGRFSGRQFSNSRSEMNVSTLELGDSALYLCASSADRGNNSPLHFGNGTRLTVT.

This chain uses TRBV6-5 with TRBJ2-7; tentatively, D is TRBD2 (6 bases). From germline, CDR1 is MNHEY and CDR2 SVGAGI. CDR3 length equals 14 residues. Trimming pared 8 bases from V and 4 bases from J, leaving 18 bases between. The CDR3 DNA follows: TGTGCCAGCGGGTTGGGGGGAAGTAAATACGAGCAGTACTTC. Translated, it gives CASGLGGSKYEQYF.

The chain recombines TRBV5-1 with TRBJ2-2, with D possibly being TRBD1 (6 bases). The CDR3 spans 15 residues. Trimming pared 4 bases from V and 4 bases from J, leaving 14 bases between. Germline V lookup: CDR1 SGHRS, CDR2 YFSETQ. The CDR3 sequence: CASSLQGTGTGELFF. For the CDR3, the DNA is TGCGCCAGCAGCCTTCAGGGGACGGGCACCGGGGAGCTGTTTTTT.

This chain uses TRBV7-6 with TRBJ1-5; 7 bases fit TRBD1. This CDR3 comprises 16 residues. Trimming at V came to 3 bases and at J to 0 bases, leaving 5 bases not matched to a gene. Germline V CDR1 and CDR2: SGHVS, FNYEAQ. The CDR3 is CASSLNPGGSNQPQHF. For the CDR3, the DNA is TGTGCCAGCAGCTTGAATCCAGGGGGTAGCAATCAGCCCCAGCATTTT.

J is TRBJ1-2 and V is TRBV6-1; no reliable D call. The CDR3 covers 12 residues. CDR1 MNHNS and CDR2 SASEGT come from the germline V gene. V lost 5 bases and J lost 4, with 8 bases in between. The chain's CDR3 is CASSPGTYGYTF. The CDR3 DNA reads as TGTGCCAGCAGTCCAGGAACCTATGGCTACACCTTC.

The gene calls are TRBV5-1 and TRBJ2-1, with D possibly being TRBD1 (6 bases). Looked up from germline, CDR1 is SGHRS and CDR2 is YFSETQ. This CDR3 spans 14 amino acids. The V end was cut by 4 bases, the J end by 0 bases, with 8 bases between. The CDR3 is CASSRQDSYNEQFF. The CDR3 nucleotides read TGCGCCAGCAGCCGACAGGACTCCTACAATGAGCAGTTCTTC.

CDR3 in DNA: TGTGCCAGCAGCTTAACGGAAGGGAAACAAGAGACCCAGTACTTC. Translated, it gives CASSLTEGKQETQYF. The genes are TRBV5-8 and TRBJ2-5, with D hard to call. Germline CDR1 SGHTS, CDR2 YDEGEE. V lost 2 bases, J lost 2 bases, and 13 bases lay in between. The CDR3 is 15 residues long.

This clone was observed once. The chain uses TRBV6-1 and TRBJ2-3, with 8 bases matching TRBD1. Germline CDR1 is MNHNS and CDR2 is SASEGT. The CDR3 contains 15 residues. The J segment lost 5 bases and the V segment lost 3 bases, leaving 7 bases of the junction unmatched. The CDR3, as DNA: TGTGCCAGCAGTGACCAGGACAGGGTAGTAGATACGCAGTATTTT. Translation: CASSDQDRVVDTQYF.

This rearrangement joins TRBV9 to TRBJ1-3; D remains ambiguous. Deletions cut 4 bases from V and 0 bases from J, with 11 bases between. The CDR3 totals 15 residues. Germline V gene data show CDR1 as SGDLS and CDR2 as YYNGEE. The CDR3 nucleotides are TGTGCCAGCAGCCCGACCTCTAGCTCTGGAAACACCATATATTTT. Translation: CASSPTSSSGNTIYF.

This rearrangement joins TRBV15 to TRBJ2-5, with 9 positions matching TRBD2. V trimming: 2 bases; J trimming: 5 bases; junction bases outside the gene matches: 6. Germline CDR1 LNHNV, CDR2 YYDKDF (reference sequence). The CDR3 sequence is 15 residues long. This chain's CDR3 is CATSRSTSGGETQYF. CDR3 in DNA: TGTGCCACCAGCAGATCGACTAGCGGAGGGGAGACCCAGTACTTC.

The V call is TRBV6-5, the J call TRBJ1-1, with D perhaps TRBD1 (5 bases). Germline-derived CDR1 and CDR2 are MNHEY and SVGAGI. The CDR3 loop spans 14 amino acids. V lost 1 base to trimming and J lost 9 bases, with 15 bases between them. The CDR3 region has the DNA TGTGCCAGCAGTTACTTCGGAGACAGTTTTAAAGCTTTCTTT. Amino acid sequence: CASSYFGDSFKAFF.

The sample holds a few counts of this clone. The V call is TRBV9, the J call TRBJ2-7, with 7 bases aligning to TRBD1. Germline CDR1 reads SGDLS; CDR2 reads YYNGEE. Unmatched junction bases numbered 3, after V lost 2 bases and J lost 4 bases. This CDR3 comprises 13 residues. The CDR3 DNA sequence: TGTGCCAGCAGCGTTGGGACAGAGTACGAGCAGTACTTC. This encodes CASSVGTEYEQYF.

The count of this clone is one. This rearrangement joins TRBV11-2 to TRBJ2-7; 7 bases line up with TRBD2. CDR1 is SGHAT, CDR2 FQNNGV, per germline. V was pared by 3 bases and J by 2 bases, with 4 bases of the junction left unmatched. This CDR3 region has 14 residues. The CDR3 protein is CASSFTGTTYEQYF. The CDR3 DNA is TGTGCCAGCAGCTTCACCGGGACTACCTACGAGCAGTACTTC. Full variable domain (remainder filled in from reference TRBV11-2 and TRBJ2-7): EAGVAQSPRYKIIEKRQSVAFWCNPISGHATLYWYQQILGQGPKLLIQFQNNGVVDDSQLPKDRFSAERLKGVDSTLKIQPAKLEDSAVYLCASSFTGTTYEQYFGPGTRLTVT.

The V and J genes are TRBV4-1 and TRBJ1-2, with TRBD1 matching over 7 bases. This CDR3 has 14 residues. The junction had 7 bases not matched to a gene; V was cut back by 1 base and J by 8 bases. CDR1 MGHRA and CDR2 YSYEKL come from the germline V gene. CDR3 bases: TGCGCCAGCAGCCAAGTACAGGGGATGGGAGGCTACACCTTC. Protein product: CASSQVQGMGGYTF.

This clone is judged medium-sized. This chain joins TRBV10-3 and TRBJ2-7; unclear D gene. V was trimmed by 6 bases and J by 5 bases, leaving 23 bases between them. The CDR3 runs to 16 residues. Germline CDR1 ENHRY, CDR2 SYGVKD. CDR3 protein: CAISPVFTTTPHEQYF. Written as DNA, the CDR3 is TGTGCCATCAGCCCAGTATTTACCACCACCCCCCACGAGCAGTACTTC.

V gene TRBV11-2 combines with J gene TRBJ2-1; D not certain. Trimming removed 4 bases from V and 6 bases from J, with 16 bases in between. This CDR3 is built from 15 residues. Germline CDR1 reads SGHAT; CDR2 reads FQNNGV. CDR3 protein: CASSSSRRRSNEQFF. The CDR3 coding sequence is TGTGCCAGCAGCTCGAGCCGTCGCAGGAGCAATGAGCAGTTCTTC.

This CDR3 reads CASSFGLQNEKLFF. The CDR3 DNA reads as TGCGCCAGCAGCTTCGGGCTTCAGAATGAAAAACTGTTTTTT. The chain couples TRBV5-1 to TRBJ1-4; no clear D gene. The V gene's germline CDR1 is SGHRS and CDR2 YFSETQ. The length of the CDR3 is 14 residues. V lost 2 bases and J 5 bases, leaving 10 bases between the germline ends.